One and the same sample provided the 12 T cell receptor beta chains below, sequenced in a study of blood T cell repertoires in COVID-19. The data were produced by immunoSEQ multiplex PCR, yet TCRdb's version contains in-frame clones alone and is incomplete. The sample includes roughly 150,000 clones, 70% to 85% of them seen just once. Sequenced input: peripheral blood. All receptors come from a man aged 60 to 69 who had recovered from COVID-19.

The J gene is TRBJ2-2, the V gene TRBV7-3; a possible D gene is TRBD2 (7 bases). Germline V gives CDR1 SGHTA, CDR2 FQGTGA. V lost 4 bases and J 3 bases, leaving 12 bases between the germline ends. The CDR3 is 15 residues long. DNA for the CDR3: TGTGCCAGCAGCTCCCTAGGGGGGGACACCGGGGAGCTGTTTTTT. Its translation is CASSSLGGDTGELFF. Supplemented by reference TRBV7-3 and TRBJ2-2, the full variable domain reads GAGVSQTPSNKVTEKGKYVELRCDPISGHTALYWYRQSLGQGPEFLIYFQGTGAADDSGLPNDRFFAVRPEGSVSTLKIQRTERGDSAVYLCASSSLGGDTGELFFGEGSRLTVL.

The V and J genes are TRBV7-2 and TRBJ2-2; 7 bases are shared with TRBD2. Germline CDR1 and CDR2: SGHTA and FQGNSA. V shed 0 bases and J 4 bases; nucleotides not matched to a gene: 2. There are 15 residues in the CDR3. CDR3 protein: CASSLAGGITGELFF. As DNA, the CDR3 is TGTGCCAGCAGCTTAGCGGGAGGGATCACCGGGGAGCTGTTTTTT.

The table lists this clone with a few counts. The chain has TRBV11-3 and TRBJ2-1, with a tentative D call TRBD2 (6 bases). V gave up 1 base and J gave up 7 bases, with 14 bases separating them. This CDR3 has 15 residues. Germline values: CDR1 SGHNT, CDR2 YENEEA. The CDR3 here is CASSLGLIGGNEQFF. CDR3 DNA: TGTGCCAGCAGCTTAGGTCTAATCGGAGGGAATGAGCAGTTCTTC.

The V and J genes are TRBV28 and TRBJ2-3, with 8 nucleotides matching TRBD1. The CDR3 runs to 15 residues. V was pared by 6 bases and J by 1 base, with 6 bases of the junction left unmatched. Germline CDR1 reads MDHEN; CDR2 reads SYDVKM. This CDR3 is CASRGPGGGTDTQYF. Here the CDR3 DNA reads TGTGCCAGCAGGGGGCCAGGGGGCGGCACAGATACGCAGTATTTT.

The rearrangement joins TRBV10-2 to TRBJ1-1, with TRBD1 as a possible D gene (6 bases). The V and J ends lost 6 bases and 4 bases respectively, with 15 bases between them. CDR3 length equals 14 residues. Germline lookup yields CDR1 WSHSY and CDR2 SAAADI. The CDR3 loop reads CASRTGTPSTEAFF. The CDR3 DNA follows: TGCGCCAGCAGAACCGGGACACCATCCACTGAAGCTTTCTTT.

The gene calls are TRBV18 and TRBJ1-5; no clear D. This CDR3 has 12 amino acids. CDR1 and CDR2 (germline): KGHSH, LQKENI. Trimming took off 4 bases at V and 3 bases at J, with 4 bases between the two ends. The CDR3 spells CASSLNNQPQHF. The CDR3 DNA sequence: TGTGCCAGCTCACTAAACAATCAGCCCCAGCATTTT.

The chain links TRBV27 to TRBJ1-2; 8 bases are a match to TRBD1. Trimming removed 5 bases from V and 8 bases from J; junction bases left unmatched: 16. The CDR3 is made up of 16 amino acids. Germline assignment: CDR1 MNHEY and CDR2 SMNVEV (reference sequence). As DNA, the CDR3 is TGTGCCAGCAGTCCCACCCCCGGGACAGGAATAAGGGGCTACACCTTC. This gives the protein CASSPTPGTGIRGYTF.

V usage is TRBV28 and J usage is TRBJ1-5; possible D gene TRBD1, 5 bases. The CDR3 has 15 amino acids. Germline CDR1 is MDHEN and CDR2 is SYDVKM. V was pared by 6 bases and J by 6 bases, with 18 bases between. CDR3 amino acids: CASSSGGIGIQPQHF. The CDR3, as DNA: TGTGCCAGCAGCAGCGGGGGAATAGGGATTCAGCCCCAGCATTTT.

This clone was seen repeatedly, ten times or more. The J gene is TRBJ2-7, the V gene TRBV29-1; TRBD2 matches 9 bases. CDR3 size: 12 residues. Germline values: CDR1 SQVTM, CDR2 ANQGSEA. J gave up 2 bases and V 6 bases, and 2 bases lay outside the gene matches. CDR3 bases: TGCAGCGTCTCTAGCGGGGCCTACGAGCAGTACTTC. Amino acids: CSVSSGAYEQYF.

The rearrangement joins TRBV15 to TRBJ1-1; the match to TRBD1 covers 9 bases. This CDR3 comprises 16 residues. The germline gives CDR1 LNHNV, CDR2 YYDKDF (reference sequence). V dropped 3 bases and J dropped 0; count of bases not matched to a gene: 5. For the CDR3, the DNA is TGTGCCACCAGCAGCCGGGACAGGGCCTTGAACACTGAAGCTTTCTTT. It translates to CATSSRDRALNTEAFF.

This clone was seen a few times. This chain links TRBV5-1 with TRBJ1-2, with 8 bases matching TRBD1. Germline trimming cut 4 bases from V and 2 bases from J; bases unmatched to any gene: 4. This CDR3 is 14 amino acids long. The germline V gene has CDR1 SGHRS and CDR2 YFSETQ. In DNA, the CDR3 is TGCGCCAGCAGCCCACGACAGGGGAACTATGGCTACACCTTC. This sequence encodes CASSPRQGNYGYTF.

The gene calls are TRBV6-6 and TRBJ1-5; the match to TRBD1 covers 7 bases. V lost 5 bases to trimming and J lost 11 bases; unmatched junction nucleotides: 6. CDR1 and CDR2 (germline): MNHNY, SVGAGI (reference sequence). The CDR3 sequence is 12 residues long. The CDR3 nucleotides are TGTGCCAGCAGTACCGACAGGGCGTCCCAGCATTTT. Its protein is CASSTDRASQHF.